The 18 T cell receptor beta chains in this list originate from one sample, sequenced in a study of T cell repertoires in cytomegalovirus infection. TCRdb processed the reads anew with MiXCR; each CDR3 protein has one entry. The top ten hold 41% of the sample, which has approximately 110,000 distinct CDR3 sequences, around 30% seen once. Their recognized antigens are unknown. Specimen: CD8+ T cells from cultured PBMCs, collected from culture after CMV antigen stimulation. The receptors shown here come from a human donor in good health (CMV status not recorded). Some clones in this sample may be carry-over from other donors' samples.

Written as DNA, the CDR3 is TGCGCCAGCAGCCAAGATCAGGGGGGAAGCAATCAGCCCCAGCATTTT. As protein: CASSQDQGGSNQPQHF. The rearrangement links TRBV4-1 to TRBJ1-5, with TRBD1 matching over 7 bases. The CDR3 length is 16 residues. CDR1 is MGHRA and CDR2 is YSYEKL in the germline V gene. The J segment lost 1 base and the V segment lost 0 bases, leaving 3 bases of the junction unmatched.

The chain carries TRBV28 and TRBJ1-6, with 10 bases that match TRBD1. Germline V CDR1 and CDR2: MDHEN, SYDVKM. The CDR3 is 18 residues long. Trimming cost V 8 bases and J 7 bases; bases outside gene matches: 17. The CDR3 nucleotides are TGTGCCAGCCGACCTCCCCTAAGACAGGGGGCAGGGAATTCACCCCTCCACTTT. Translated: CASRPPLRQGAGNSPLHF.

This clonotype has just one count. The chain uses TRBV11-1 and TRBJ2-1; 10 bases match TRBD2. This CDR3 spans 16 amino acids. Germline V gives CDR1 SGHAT, CDR2 FQDESV (reference sequence). V was pared by 3 bases and J by 2 bases, with 4 bases of the junction left unmatched. The CDR3, as DNA: TGTGCCAGCAGCTTCACAAGCGGGGGGGCCTACAATGAGCAGTTCTTC. Translated: CASSFTSGGAYNEQFF.

This chain uses TRBV4-3 with TRBJ2-7; perhaps D is TRBD1 or TRBD2 (6 bases each). V lost 1 base and J lost 1, with 14 bases in between. Germline V gives CDR1 LGHNA, CDR2 YSLEER. CDR3 length: 16 residues. The CDR3 DNA follows: TGCGCCAGCAGCCAAGGGGCGAGGGGGGCGTCCTACGAGCAGTACTTC. Translation gives CASSQGARGASYEQYF.

This clonotype was found once. This rearrangement joins TRBV6-5 to TRBJ1-4, with 9 positions matching TRBD1. The CDR3 is made up of 15 amino acids. With V trimmed by 5 bases and J by 6 bases, 7 bases remained unmatched. The V gene's germline CDR1 is MNHEY and CDR2 SVGAGI. For the CDR3, the DNA is TGTGCCAGCAGTCTTTACAGGGGGCTGGATGAAAAACTGTTTTTT. It codes for CASSLYRGLDEKLFF.

This clonotype appeared many times. The chain employs TRBV6-5 and TRBJ2-7, with D unresolved. The ends were cut back, 0 bases at V and 0 bases at J, with 12 bases in the middle. Germline V CDR1 and CDR2: MNHEY, SVGAGI. The CDR3 covers 16 residues. CDR3 sequence reads: CASSYSITEPSYEQYF. The CDR3 region has the DNA TGTGCCAGCAGTTACTCGATAACCGAACCCTCCTACGAGCAGTACTTC.

This clonotype was observed a handful of times. This chain connects TRBV2 to TRBJ2-5, with 9 positions matching TRBD2. The CDR3 is 17 amino acids. The germline CDR1 and CDR2 sequences are SNHLY and FYNNEI. The junction had 11 bases not matched to a gene; V was cut back by 3 bases and J by 3 bases. CDR3 nucleotides: TGTGCCAGCAGTGATCCCTTCCTAGCGGGGAGAGAAGAGACCCAGTACTTC. Amino acids: CASSDPFLAGREETQYF.

This clonotype has just one count. The chain combines TRBV5-1 with TRBJ1-1; D is perhaps TRBD1 (6 bases). Germline CDR1 is SGHRS and CDR2 is YFSETQ. There are 14 residues in the CDR3. Trimming removed 0 bases at V and 5 bases at J, with 11 bases between. CDR3 sequence reads: CASSLVGQGTEAFF. The DNA of the CDR3 is TGCGCCAGCAGCTTGGTCGGGCAGGGGACTGAAGCTTTCTTT. The full variable domain, rest sourced from reference TRBV5-1 and TRBJ1-1, is KAGVTQTPRYLIKTRGQQVTLSCSPISGHRSVSWYQQTPGQGLQFLFEYFSETQRNKGNFPGRFSGRQFSNSRSEMNVSTLELGDSALYLCASSLVGQGTEAFFGQGTRLTVV.

The rearrangement joins TRBV28 to TRBJ2-7, with 7 bases that match TRBD1. The CDR3 is 15 residues long. The V and J ends lost 1 base and 7 bases, in that order; junction bases with no gene match: 10. Germline loops: CDR1 MDHEN, CDR2 SYDVKM. CDR3 sequence: CASSLSETGMGEQYF. The CDR3 nucleotides read TGTGCCAGCAGTTTATCAGAGACAGGGATGGGGGAGCAGTACTTC.

This clonotype has only a few counts. The V gene is TRBV29-1, the J gene TRBJ1-1; 9 bases match TRBD1. The CDR3 has 14 residues. The V segment lost 4 bases and the J segment 3 bases; nucleotides outside the gene matches: 6. Germline values: CDR1 SQVTM, CDR2 ANQGSEA. CDR3 in amino acids: CSVATGGAYTEAFF. CDR3 DNA sequence: TGCAGCGTTGCAACAGGGGGCGCGTACACTGAAGCTTTCTTT.

This chain connects TRBV6-1 to TRBJ2-7; D tentatively fits TRBD1 or TRBD2 (5 bases each). V was pared by 1 base and J by 2 bases, with 12 bases between. In germline, CDR1 is MNHNS, CDR2 SASEGT. This CDR3 spans 15 amino acids. The CDR3, as DNA: TGTGCCAGCAGTGAAGGGGGCGGACTTACCTACGAGCAGTACTTC. This translates into CASSEGGGLTYEQYF.

The V and J genes are TRBV27 and TRBJ1-1; TRBD1 is a possible D gene (5 bases). Trimming stripped 10 bases from V and 4 bases from J, with 16 bases between. This CDR3 spans 13 amino acids. CDR1 is MNHEY, CDR2 SMNVEV, per germline (reference sequence). The CDR3 protein is CATYRGGLTEAFF. In DNA form, the CDR3 reads TGTGCCACCTACCGGGGGGGACTCACTGAAGCTTTCTTT.

The J gene is TRBJ2-3, the V gene TRBV28; D possibly matches TRBD1 or TRBD2 (5 bases each). The ends were cut back, 4 bases at V and 2 bases at J, with 10 bases in the middle. The CDR3 covers 14 residues. Germline V lookup: CDR1 MDHEN, CDR2 SYDVKM. CDR3 DNA: TGTGCCAGCAGTTGGGACGGCACCACAGATACGCAGTATTTT. Protein sequence: CASSWDGTTDTQYF. The entire variable domain, with the rest obtained from reference TRBV28 and TRBJ2-3, is as follows: DVKVTQSSRYLVKRTGEKVFLECVQDMDHENMFWYRQDPGLGLRLIYFSYDVKMKEKGDIPEGYSVSREKKERFSLILESASTNQTSMYLCASSWDGTTDTQYFGPGTRLTVL.

J is TRBJ1-1 and V is TRBV27; 7 bases agree with TRBD1. The trim removed 0 bases at V and 0 bases at J, leaving 4 bases unmatched. Germline V CDR1 and CDR2: MNHEY, SMNVEV (reference sequence). The CDR3 contains 16 residues. CDR3 DNA: TGTGCCAGCAGTTTATCTAGGGGGCGGATGAACACTGAAGCTTTCTTT. It codes for CASSLSRGRMNTEAFF.

The chain has TRBV5-4 and TRBJ1-4; 7 nucleotides match TRBD1. The CDR3 is made up of 16 amino acids. Unmatched junction bases numbered 13, after V lost 4 bases and J lost 7 bases. Looked up from germline, CDR1 is SGHNT and CDR2 is YYREEE (reference sequence). CDR3 sequence: CASSGGQTGLGEKLFF. The CDR3 nucleotides read TGTGCCAGCAGCGGAGGTCAGACAGGGTTAGGTGAAAAACTGTTTTTT.

This clonotype was detected only a few times. This chain connects TRBV6-6 to TRBJ2-6; D not certain. This CDR3 has 16 residues. V was pared by 3 bases and J by 0 bases, with 9 bases between. Per the germline V gene, CDR1 is MNHNY and CDR2 is SVGAGI (reference sequence). CDR3 residues: CASSYIDSSGANVLTF. CDR3 coding DNA: TGTGCCAGCAGTTATATTGATAGCTCTGGGGCCAACGTCCTGACTTTC.

The V gene is TRBV25-1, the J gene TRBJ1-1; D uncertain. The CDR3 spans 14 residues. V shed 1 base and J shed 1 base, with 7 bases lying between them. CDR1 and CDR2 (germline): MGHDK, SYGVNS. The CDR3 DNA is TGTGCCAGCAGTGAATTTCTGGCGAACACTGAAGCTTTCTTT. Its translation: CASSEFLANTEAFF.

The chain uses TRBV7-9 and TRBJ2-2, with a possible D match to TRBD2 (5 bases). CDR1 is SEHNR, CDR2 FQNEAQ, per germline (reference sequence). The CDR3 runs to 13 residues. Trimming shortened V by 8 bases and J by 7 bases, and 14 bases separated the two germline ends. Written as DNA, the CDR3 is TGTGCCAGCCCCTTGGGAGCGATCGGGGAGCTGTTTTTT. It yields the protein CASPLGAIGELFF.